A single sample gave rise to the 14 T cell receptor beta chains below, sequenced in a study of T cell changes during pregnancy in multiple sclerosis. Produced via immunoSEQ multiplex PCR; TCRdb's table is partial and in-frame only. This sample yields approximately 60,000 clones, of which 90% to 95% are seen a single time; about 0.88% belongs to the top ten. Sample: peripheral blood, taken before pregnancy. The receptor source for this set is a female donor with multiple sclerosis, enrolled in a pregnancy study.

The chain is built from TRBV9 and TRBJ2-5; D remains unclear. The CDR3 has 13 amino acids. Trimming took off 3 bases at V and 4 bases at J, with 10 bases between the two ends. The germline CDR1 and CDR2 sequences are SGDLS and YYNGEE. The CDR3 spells CASSARQRETQYF. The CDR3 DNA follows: TGTGCCAGCAGCGCTCGACAACGAGAGACCCAGTACTTC.

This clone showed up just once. CDR3 sequence: CAWEAGAYNEQFF. The CDR3 coding sequence is TGTGCCTGGGAGGCGGGGGCTTACAATGAGCAGTTCTTC. V and J are TRBV30 and TRBJ2-1; possible D gene TRBD2, 7 bases. V was clipped by 5 bases and J by 4 bases, with 12 bases between them. The germline V gene encodes CDR1 GTSNPN and CDR2 SVGIG (reference sequence). CDR3 size: 13 residues. The full variable domain, its missing parts supplied by reference TRBV30 and TRBJ2-1, is SQTIHQWPATLVQPVGSPLSLECTVEGTSNPNLYWYRQAAGRGLQLLFYSVGIGQISSEVPQNLSASRPQDRQFILSSKKLLLSDSGFYLCAWEAGAYNEQFFGPGTRLTVL.

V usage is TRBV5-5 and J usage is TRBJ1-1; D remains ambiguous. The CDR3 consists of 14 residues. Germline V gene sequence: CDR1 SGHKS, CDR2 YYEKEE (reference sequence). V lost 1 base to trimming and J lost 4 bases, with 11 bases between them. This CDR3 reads CASSLTSSGTEAFF. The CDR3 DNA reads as TGTGCCAGCAGCTTGACGTCCTCGGGCACTGAAGCTTTCTTT.

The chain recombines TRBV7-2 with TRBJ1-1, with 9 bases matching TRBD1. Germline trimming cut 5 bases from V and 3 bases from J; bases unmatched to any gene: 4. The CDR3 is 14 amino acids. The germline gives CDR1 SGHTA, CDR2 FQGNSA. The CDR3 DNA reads TGTGCCAGCAGCCAACGGACAGGGGACACTGAAGCTTTCTTT. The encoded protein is CASSQRTGDTEAFF.

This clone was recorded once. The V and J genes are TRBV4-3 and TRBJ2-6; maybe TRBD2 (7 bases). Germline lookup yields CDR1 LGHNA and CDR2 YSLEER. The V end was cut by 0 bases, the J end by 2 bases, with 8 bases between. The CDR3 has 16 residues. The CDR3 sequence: CASSQEGGAGANVLTF. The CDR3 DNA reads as TGCGCCAGCAGCCAAGAAGGGGGGGCTGGGGCCAACGTCCTGACTTTC.

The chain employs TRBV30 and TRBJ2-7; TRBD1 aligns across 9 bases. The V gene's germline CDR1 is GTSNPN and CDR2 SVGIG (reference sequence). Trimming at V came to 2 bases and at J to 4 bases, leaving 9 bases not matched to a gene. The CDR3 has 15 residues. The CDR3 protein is CAWSPLPGQGYEQYF. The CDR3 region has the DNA TGTGCCTGGAGTCCACTCCCGGGACAGGGATACGAGCAGTACTTC.

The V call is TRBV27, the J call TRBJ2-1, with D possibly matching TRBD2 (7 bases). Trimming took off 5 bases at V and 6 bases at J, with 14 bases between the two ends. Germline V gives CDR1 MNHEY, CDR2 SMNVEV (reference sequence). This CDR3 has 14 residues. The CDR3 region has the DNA TGTGCCAGCAGTCATAGGGGGGGGCGCAATGAGCAGTTCTTC. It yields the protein CASSHRGGRNEQFF.

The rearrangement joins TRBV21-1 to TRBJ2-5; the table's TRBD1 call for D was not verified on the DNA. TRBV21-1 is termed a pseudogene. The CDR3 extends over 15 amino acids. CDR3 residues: CASSPLTGGGKTQYF. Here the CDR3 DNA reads TGTGCCAGCAGCCCTTTGACAGGGGGCGGCAAGACCCAGTACTTC.

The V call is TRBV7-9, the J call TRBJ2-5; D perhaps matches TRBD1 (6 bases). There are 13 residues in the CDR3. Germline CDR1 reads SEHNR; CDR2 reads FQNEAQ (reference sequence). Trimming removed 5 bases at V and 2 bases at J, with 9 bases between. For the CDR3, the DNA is TGTGCCAGCAGCCCCACAGGGCAAGAGACCCAGTACTTC. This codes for CASSPTGQETQYF.

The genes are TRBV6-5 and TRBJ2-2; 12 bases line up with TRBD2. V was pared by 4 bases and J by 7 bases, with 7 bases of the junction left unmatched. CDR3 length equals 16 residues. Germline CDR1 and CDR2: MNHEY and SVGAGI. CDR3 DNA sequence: TGTGCCAGCAGTTCTCTAGCGGGGGGGCCTCACGGGGAGCTGTTTTTT. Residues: CASSSLAGGPHGELFF.

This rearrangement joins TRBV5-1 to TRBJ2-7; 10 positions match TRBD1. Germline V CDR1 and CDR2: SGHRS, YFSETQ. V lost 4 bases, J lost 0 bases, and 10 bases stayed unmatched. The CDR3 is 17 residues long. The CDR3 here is CASSRPPGQGISYEQYF. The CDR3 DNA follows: TGCGCCAGCAGCCGCCCGCCGGGACAGGGGATCTCCTACGAGCAGTACTTC. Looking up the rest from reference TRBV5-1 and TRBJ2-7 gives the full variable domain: KAGVTQTPRYLIKTRGQQVTLSCSPISGHRSVSWYQQTPGQGLQFLFEYFSETQRNKGNFPGRFSGRQFSNSRSEMNVSTLELGDSALYLCASSRPPGQGISYEQYFGPGTRLTVT.

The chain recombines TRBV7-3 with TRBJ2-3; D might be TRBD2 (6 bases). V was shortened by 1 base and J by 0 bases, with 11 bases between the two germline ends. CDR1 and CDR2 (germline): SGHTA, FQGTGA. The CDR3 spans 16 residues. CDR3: CASSLIGGLSTDTQYF. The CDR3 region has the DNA TGTGCCAGCAGCTTAATCGGGGGACTTAGCACAGATACGCAGTATTTT.

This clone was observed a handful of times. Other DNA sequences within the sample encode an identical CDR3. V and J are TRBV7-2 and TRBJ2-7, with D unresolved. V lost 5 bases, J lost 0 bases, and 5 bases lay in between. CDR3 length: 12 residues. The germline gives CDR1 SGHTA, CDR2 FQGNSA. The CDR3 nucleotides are TGTGCCAGCAGCCCTAGCTCCTACGAGCAGTACTTC. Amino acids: CASSPSSYEQYF.

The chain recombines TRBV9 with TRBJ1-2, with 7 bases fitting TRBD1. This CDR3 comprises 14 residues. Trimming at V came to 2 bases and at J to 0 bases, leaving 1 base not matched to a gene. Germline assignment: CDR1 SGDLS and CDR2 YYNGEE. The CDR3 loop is CASSVGTANYGYTF. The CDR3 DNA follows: TGTGCCAGCAGCGTCGGGACAGCTAACTATGGCTACACCTTC.